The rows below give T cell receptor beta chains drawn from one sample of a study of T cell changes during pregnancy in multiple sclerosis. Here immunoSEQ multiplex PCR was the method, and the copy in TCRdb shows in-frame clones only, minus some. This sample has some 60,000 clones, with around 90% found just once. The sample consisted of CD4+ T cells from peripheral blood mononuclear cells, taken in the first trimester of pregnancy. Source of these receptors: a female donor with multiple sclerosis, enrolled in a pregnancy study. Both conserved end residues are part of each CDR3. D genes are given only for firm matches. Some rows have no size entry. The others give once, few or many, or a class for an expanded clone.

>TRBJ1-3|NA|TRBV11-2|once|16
TGTGCCAGCAGCCCCTGGAGGTCCTACTCTGGAAACACCATATATTTT
CASSPWRSYSGNTIYF
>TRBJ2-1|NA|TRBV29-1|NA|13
TGCAGCACAAGAAGGGGCAGCTACAATGAGCAGTTCTTC
CSTRRGSYNEQFF
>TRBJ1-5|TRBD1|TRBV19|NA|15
TGTGCCAGTAATAAGGACAGGGGGCTTGGACAGCCCCAGCATTTT
CASNKDRGLGQPQHF
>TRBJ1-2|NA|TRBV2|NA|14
TGTGCCAGCAGGCCCCGGTGGAGGGAGGATGGCTACACCTTC
CASRPRWREDGYTF
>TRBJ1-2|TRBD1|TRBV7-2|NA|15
TGTGCCAGCAGCTCCGGGACAGGGGCGATCTATGGCTACACCTTC
CASSSGTGAIYGYTF
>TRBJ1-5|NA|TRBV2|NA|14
TGTGCCAGCAGTGAAGTGGCGGCTAATCAGCCCCAGCATTTT
CASSEVAANQPQHF
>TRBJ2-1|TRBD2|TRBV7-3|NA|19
TGTGCCAGCAGCTTATTGGTAGCGGGGGGCGAGGGCTCCTACAATGAGCAGTTCTTC
CASSLLVAGGEGSYNEQFF
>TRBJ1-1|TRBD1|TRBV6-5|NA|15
TGTGCCAGCAGTTACGGGGACAGGGGTAAGACTGAAGCTTTCTTT
CASSYGDRGKTEAFF
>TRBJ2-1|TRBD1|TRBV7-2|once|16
TGTGCCAGCAGCTTATTTACAGGGGGGCTGGAAGATGAGCAGTTCTTC
CASSLFTGGLEDEQFF
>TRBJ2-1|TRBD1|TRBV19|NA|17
TGTGCCAGTAGTCGGGTGGACAGGGGGGCTTCCCACAATGAGCAGTTCTTC
CASSRVDRGASHNEQFF
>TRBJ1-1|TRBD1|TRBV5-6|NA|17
TGTGCCAGCAGCTTGCGACAGGGGGGGATATTCACCACTGAAGCTTTCTTT
CASSLRQGGIFTTEAFF
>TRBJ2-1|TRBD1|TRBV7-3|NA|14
TGTGCCAGCAGCTCCCCGGGGACAGGAAATGAGCAGTTCTTC
CASSSPGTGNEQFF
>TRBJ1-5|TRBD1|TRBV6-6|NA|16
TGTGCCAGTTCCGGGACAGGAGGTGTCGGCAATCAGCCCCAGCATTTT
CASSGTGGVGNQPQHF
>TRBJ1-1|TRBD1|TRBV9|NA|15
TGTGCCAGCAGCGTCGGGACAGGGGCAAACACTGAAGCTTTCTTT
CASSVGTGANTEAFF
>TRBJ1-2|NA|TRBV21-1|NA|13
TGTGCCAGCAGCATGCCGGAGAACTATGGCTACACCTTC
CASSMPENYGYTF
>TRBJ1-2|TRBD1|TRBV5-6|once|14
TGTGCCAGCAGCCTACCAGGGGGCAGCTATGGCTACACCTTC
CASSLPGGSYGYTF
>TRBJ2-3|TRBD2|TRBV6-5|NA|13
TGTGCCAGCAGGCTACTAGCGACCGGGACGCAGTATTTT
CASRLLATGTQYF
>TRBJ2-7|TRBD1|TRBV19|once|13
TGTGCCACCGGGGACAGTAAACTCTACGAGCAGTACTTC
CATGDSKLYEQYF
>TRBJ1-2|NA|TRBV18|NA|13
TGTGCCAGCTCAGCCCGTGGGACTTTCGGCTACACCTTC
CASSARGTFGYTF
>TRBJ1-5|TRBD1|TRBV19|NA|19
TGTGCCAGTAGAAGTTTGGACGGACAGGGGGTCATGGGAAATCAGCCCCAGCATTTT
CASRSLDGQGVMGNQPQHF
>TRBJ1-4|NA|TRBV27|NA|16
TGTGCCAGCAGTTCCCCCGGAGGGGCCCCCCCCGAAAAACTGTTTTTT
CASSSPGGAPPEKLFF
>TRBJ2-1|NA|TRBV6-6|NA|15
TGTGCCAGCAGACCCACAGGGAGTAAAGACAATGAGCAGTTCTTC
CASRPTGSKDNEQFF
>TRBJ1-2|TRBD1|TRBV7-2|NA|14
TGTGCCAGCAGCCGCCGGACAGGGACTAATGGCTACACCTTC
CASSRRTGTNGYTF
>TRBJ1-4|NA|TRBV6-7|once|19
TGTGCCAGCAGTTACCCTAGGGGGGGAGCCTTCCCAACTAATGAAAAACTGTTTTTT
CASSYPRGGAFPTNEKLFF
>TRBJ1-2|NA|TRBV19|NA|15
TGTGCCACCACGAAGAAGGGGGAAACATCGTTTGGCTACACCTTC
CATTKKGETSFGYTF
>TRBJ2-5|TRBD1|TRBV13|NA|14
TGTGCCAGCAGCTTAGGGTCAGGGGGAGAGACCCAGTACTTC
CASSLGSGGETQYF
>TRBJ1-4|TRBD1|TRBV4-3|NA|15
TGCGCCAGCAGCTACGGGACAGGGAAGGATGAAAAACTGTTTTTT
CASSYGTGKDEKLFF
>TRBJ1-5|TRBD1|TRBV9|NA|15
TGTGCCAGCAGGGAAGACAGGGTACGGAATCAGCCCCAGCATTTT
CASREDRVRNQPQHF
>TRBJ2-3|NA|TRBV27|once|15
TGTGCCAGCAGTTTAGGTAGAATCAGCACAGATACGCAGTATTTT
CASSLGRISTDTQYF
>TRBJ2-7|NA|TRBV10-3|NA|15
TGTGCCATCAGTGGAACACGCGACAGCAGCTACGAGCAGTACTTC
CAISGTRDSSYEQYF
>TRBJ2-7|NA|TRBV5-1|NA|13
TGCGCCAGCCGAACAGGGGGGGCCTACGAGCAGTACTTC
CASRTGGAYEQYF
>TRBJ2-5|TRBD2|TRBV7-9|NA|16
TGTGCCAGCAGCGAAACGACTAGCGGGGGGGGAGAGACCCAGTACTTC
CASSETTSGGGETQYF
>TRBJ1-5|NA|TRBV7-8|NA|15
TGTGCCAGCAGCGCGTACAGGGAAAGCAATCAGCCCCAGCATTTT
CASSAYRESNQPQHF
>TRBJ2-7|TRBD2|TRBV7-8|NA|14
TGTGCCAGCAGCTTGGCCAGCGGGGGGTACGAGCAGTACTTC
CASSLASGGYEQYF
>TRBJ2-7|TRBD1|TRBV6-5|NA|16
TGTGCCAGCAGTTACGGGGGGACAGGCCTCACCTACGAGCAGTACTTC
CASSYGGTGLTYEQYF
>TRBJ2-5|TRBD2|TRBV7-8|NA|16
TGTGCCAGCAGCTTTGGACTAGCGGGGGGACAAGAGACCCAGTACTTC
CASSFGLAGGQETQYF
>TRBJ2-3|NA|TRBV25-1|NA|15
TGTGCCAGCAGTTCCCCCAACAGTGTCACAGATACGCAGTATTTT
CASSSPNSVTDTQYF
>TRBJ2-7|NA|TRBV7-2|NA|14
TGTGCCAGCAGCTTAGAACCAGGGGCCTACGAGCAGTACTTC
CASSLEPGAYEQYF
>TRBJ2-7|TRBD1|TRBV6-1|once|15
TGTGCCAGTTACCGGTCCGGACAGGGGAGGGACGAGCAGTACTTC
CASYRSGQGRDEQYF
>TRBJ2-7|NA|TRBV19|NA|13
TGTGCCAGTAGTGGGGGGGGGCGAAACGAGCAGTACTTC
CASSGGGRNEQYF
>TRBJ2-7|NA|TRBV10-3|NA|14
TGTGCCATCAGTGTCAACAGGGCCCCCTACGAGCAGTACTTC
CAISVNRAPYEQYF
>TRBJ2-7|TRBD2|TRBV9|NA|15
TGTGCCAGCAGCGTAGGCATTAGCGGGGTCTACGAGCAGTACTTC
CASSVGISGVYEQYF
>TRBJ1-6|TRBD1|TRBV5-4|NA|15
TGTGCCAGCAGCTGGACAGGGGGCTATAATTCACCCCTCCACTTT
CASSWTGGYNSPLHF
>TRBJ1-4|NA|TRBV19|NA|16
TGTGCCAGTAGTCGTATTGGGGGCAGGCAGGGTGAAAAACTGTTTTTT
CASSRIGGRQGEKLFF